This TCR beta chain was identified during a study of PD-1 blockade in mismatch repair-deficient tumors. TCRdb's table, derived via immunoSEQ multiplex PCR, lists solely in-frame clones and lacks some. The sample lists 120,000 or so clones; roughly nine tenths were seen once. This TCR derives from an adult with mismatch repair-deficient cancer. The sequencing used peripheral blood, collected 44 weeks after starting pembrolizumab.

The DNA of the CDR3 is TGTGCCAGCAGCGTAGAGGGGGCGCCGGTGGGCGGGGAGCTGTTTTTT. Its protein is CASSVEGAPVGGELFF. This chain joins TRBV9 and TRBJ2-2; 7 nucleotides line up with TRBD1. Per the germline V gene, CDR1 is SGDLS and CDR2 is YYNGEE. Losses at the gene ends were 0 bases for V and 7 bases for J; bases not matched to a gene: 9. The CDR3 sequence is 16 residues long. Variable domain in full (rest from reference TRBV9 and TRBJ2-2): DSGVTQTPKHLITATGQRVTLRCSPRSGDLSVYWYQQSLDQGLQFLIQYYNGEERAKGNILERFSAQQFPDLHSELNLSSLELGDSALYFCASSVEGAPVGGELFFGEGSRLTVL.